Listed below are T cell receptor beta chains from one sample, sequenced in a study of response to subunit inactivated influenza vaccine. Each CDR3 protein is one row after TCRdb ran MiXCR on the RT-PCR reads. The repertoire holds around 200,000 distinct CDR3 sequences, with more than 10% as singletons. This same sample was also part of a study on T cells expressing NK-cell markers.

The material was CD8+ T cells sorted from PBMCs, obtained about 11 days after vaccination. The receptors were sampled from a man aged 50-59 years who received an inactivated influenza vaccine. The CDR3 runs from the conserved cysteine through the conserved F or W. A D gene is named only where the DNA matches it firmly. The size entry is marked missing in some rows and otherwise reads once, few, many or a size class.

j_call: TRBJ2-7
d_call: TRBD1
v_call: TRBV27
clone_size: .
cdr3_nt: TGTGCCAGCAGTCGAGGGACAGGGGTCGCCTACGAGCAGTACTTC
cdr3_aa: CASSRGTGVAYEQYF

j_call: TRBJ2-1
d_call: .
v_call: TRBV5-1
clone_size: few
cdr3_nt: TGCGCCAGCACCCAGGGGGGCGCCTACAATGAGCAGTTCTTC
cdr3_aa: CASTQGGAYNEQFF

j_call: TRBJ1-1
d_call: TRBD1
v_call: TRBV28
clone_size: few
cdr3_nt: TGTGCCAGCAGTTTGGCCGCGGCAGGGGGTACGACTGAAGCTTTCTTT
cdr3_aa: CASSLAAAGGTTEAFF

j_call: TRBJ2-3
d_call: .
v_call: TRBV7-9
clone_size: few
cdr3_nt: TGTGCCAGCAGCTCTCTGCGGGATGTTGCAGATACGCAGTATTTT
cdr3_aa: CASSSLRDVADTQYF

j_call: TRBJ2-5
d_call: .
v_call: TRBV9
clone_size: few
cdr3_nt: TGTGCCAGCAGCGTAGGGGGGGCGGTGAGAGAGACCCAGTACTTC
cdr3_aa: CASSVGGAVRETQYF

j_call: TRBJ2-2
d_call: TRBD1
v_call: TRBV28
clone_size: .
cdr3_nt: TGTGCCAGCAGTTTAGGGCAGGGGGTTTATACCGGGGAGCTGTTTTTT
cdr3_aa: CASSLGQGVYTGELFF

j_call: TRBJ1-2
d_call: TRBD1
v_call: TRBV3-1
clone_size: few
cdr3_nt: TGTGCCAGCAGCCAATGGACCGGACAGGGGGGTGGCTACACCTTC
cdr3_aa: CASSQWTGQGGGYTF

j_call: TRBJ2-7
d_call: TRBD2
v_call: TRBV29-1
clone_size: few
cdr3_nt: TGCAGCGTTGAAGAGGTACTAGCGGGAGGCCTCTACGAGCAGTACTTC
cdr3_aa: CSVEEVLAGGLYEQYF

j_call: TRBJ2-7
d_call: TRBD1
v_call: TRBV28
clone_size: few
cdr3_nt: TGTGCCAGCAGCCCTCGGGACAGGGGCCACGAGCAGTACTTC
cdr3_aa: CASSPRDRGHEQYF

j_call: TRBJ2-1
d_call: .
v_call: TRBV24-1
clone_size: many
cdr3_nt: TGTGCCACCAGTGCAGGGGACAATGAGCAGTTCTTC
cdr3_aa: CATSAGDNEQFF

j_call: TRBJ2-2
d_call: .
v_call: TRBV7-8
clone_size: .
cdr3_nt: TGTGCCAGCAGCTTAGCGGGCGGCCCGCGGGGCACCGGGGAGCTGTTTTTT
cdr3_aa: CASSLAGGPRGTGELFF

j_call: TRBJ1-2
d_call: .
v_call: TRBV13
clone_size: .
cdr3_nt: TGTGCCAGCAGCTCCGCGACAGACTATGGCTACACCTTC
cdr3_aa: CASSSATDYGYTF

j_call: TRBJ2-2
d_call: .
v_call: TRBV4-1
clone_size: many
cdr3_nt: TGCGCCAGCAGCCAAGATCCCGGGGAGCTGTTTTTT
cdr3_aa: CASSQDPGELFF

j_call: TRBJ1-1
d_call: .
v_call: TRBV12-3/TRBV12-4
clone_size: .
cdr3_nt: TGTGCCAGCAGTCTCGACACCTACACTGAAGCTTTCTTT
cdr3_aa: CASSLDTYTEAFF

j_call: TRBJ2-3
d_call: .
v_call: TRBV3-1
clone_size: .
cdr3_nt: TGTGCCACCACCCAAGATTATGGGGGCACAGATACGCAGTATTTT
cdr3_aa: CATTQDYGGTDTQYF

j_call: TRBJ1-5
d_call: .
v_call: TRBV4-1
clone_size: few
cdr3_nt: TGCGCCAGCAGCCAAGGAGAGTTTAATCAGCCCCAGCATTTT
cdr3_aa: CASSQGEFNQPQHF

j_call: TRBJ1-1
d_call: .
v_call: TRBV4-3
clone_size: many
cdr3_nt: TGCGCCAGCAGCCAAGATCGGGGGGTGAACACTGAAGCTTTCTTT
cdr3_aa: CASSQDRGVNTEAFF

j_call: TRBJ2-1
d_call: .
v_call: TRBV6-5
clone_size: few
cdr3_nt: TGTGCCAGCAGTTACTCGTTAGACAGTTACAATGAGCAGTTCTTC
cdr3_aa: CASSYSLDSYNEQFF

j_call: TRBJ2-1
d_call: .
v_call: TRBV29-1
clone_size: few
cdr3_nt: TGCAGTGTAGTGGGGCAGTACAATGAGCAGTTCTTC
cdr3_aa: CSVVGQYNEQFF

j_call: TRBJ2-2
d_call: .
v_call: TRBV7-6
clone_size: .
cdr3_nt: TGTGCCAGCAGCCCTGGCGGGGAGCTGTTTTTT
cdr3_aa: CASSPGGELFF

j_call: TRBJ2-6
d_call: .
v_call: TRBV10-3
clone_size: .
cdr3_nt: TGTGCCATCCGGACATTTGGGGCCAACGTCCTGACTTTC
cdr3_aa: CAIRTFGANVLTF

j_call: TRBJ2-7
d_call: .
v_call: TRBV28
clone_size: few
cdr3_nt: TGTGCCAGCAGCGTCCCACTGGGGACCTACTCCTACGAGCAGTACTTC
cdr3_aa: CASSVPLGTYSYEQYF

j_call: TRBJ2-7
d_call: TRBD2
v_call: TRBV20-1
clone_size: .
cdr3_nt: TGCAGTGCTAGAGGCGATTACATAGCGGGACACCCCTACGAGCAGTACTTC
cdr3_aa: CSARGDYIAGHPYEQYF

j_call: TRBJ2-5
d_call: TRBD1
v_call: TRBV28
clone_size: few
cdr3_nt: TGTGCCAGCAGCAAGGACAGGGGCTGGCAAGAGACCCAGTACTTC
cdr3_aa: CASSKDRGWQETQYF

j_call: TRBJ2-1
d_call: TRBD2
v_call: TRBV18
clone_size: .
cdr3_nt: TGTGCCAGCTCACCAAAAGCGGGAGGAAGTAGCGATGAGCAGTTCTTC
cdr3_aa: CASSPKAGGSSDEQFF

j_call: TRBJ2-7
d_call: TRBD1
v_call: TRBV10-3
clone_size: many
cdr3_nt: TGTGCCATCAGTGAGCAAATGGCAGGGGGCTACGAGCAGTACTTC
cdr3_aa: CAISEQMAGGYEQYF

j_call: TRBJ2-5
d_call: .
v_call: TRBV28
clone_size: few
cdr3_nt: TGTGCCAGCAGTTTAATTGACCGGGCAACGGGGGAAGAGACCCAGTACTTC
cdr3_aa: CASSLIDRATGEETQYF

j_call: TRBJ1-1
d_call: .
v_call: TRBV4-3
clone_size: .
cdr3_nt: TGCGCCAGCAGCCTTACGTTAACGAACACTGAAGCTTTCTTT
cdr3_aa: CASSLTLTNTEAFF

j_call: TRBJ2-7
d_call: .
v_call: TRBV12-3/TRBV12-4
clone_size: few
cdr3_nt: TGTGCCAGCATGGACCACTACGAGCAGTACTTC
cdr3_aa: CASMDHYEQYF

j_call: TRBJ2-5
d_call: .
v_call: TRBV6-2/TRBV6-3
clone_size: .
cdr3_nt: TGTGCCAGCAGTCAGGACCCTGACTTCCAAGAGACCCAGTACTTC
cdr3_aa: CASSQDPDFQETQYF

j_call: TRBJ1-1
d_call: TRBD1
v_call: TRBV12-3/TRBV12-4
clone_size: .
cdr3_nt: TGTGCCAGCACCATAATCGGACAGGGGGCAAGGTATACTGAAGCTTTCTTT
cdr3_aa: CASTIIGQGARYTEAFF

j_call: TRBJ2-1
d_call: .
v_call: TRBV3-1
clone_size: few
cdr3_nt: TGTGCCAGCAGCCACAGGTGGAATGAGCAGTTCTTC
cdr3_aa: CASSHRWNEQFF

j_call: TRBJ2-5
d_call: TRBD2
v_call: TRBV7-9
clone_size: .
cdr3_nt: TGTGCCAGCAGCTCACCGGGACTAGCGGCCCAAGAGACCCAGTACTTC
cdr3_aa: CASSSPGLAAQETQYF

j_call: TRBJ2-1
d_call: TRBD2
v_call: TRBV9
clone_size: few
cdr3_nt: TGTGCCAGCAGCGACGGGACTAGCGGGAGGGAAGCAAGTGAGCAGTTCTTC
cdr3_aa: CASSDGTSGREASEQFF